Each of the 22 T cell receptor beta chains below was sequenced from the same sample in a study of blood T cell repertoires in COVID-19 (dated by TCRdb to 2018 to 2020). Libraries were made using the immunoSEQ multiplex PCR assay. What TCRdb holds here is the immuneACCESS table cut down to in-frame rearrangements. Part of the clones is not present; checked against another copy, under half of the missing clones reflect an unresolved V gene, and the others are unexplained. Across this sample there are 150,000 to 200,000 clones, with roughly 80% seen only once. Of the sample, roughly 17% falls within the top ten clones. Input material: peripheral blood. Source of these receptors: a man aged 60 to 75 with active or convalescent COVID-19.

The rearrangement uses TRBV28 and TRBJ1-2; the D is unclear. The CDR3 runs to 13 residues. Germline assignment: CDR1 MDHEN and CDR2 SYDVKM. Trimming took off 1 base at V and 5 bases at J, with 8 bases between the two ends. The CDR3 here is CASSLLGLYGYTF. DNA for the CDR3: TGTGCCAGCAGTTTATTGGGCCTTTATGGCTACACCTTC.

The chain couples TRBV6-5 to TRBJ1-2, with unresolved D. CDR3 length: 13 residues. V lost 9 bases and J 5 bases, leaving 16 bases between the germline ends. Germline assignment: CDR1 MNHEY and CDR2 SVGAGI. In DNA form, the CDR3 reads TGTGCCAGTACGCCCCGGGGATTATATGGCTACACCTTC. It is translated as CASTPRGLYGYTF.

This CDR3 is CASSQDHPREAQSYEQYF. The CDR3 bases are TGCGCCAGCAGCCAAGACCATCCCCGGGAGGCCCAATCCTACGAGCAGTACTTC. V is TRBV4-1 and J is TRBJ2-7, with 7 positions matching TRBD2. The CDR3 contains 18 residues. V lost 0 bases to trimming and J lost 1 base; unmatched junction nucleotides: 12. Germline CDR1 MGHRA, CDR2 YSYEKL.

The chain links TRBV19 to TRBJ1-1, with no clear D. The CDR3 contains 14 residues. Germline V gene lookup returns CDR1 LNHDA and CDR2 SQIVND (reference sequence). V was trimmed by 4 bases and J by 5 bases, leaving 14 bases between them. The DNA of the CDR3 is TGTGCCAGTAGTAGCAGCGGGCAAAGAACTGAAGCTTTCTTT. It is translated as CASSSSGQRTEAFF.

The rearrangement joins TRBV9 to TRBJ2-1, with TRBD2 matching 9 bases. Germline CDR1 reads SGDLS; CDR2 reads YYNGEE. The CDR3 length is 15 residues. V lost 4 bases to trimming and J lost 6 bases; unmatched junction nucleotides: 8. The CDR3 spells CASSTLGTSLNEQFF. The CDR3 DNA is TGTGCCAGCAGCACCCTGGGGACTAGCCTCAATGAGCAGTTCTTC. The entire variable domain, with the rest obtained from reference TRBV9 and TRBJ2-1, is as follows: DSGVTQTPKHLITATGQRVTLRCSPRSGDLSVYWYQQSLDQGLQFLIQYYNGEERAKGNILERFSAQQFPDLHSELNLSSLELGDSALYFCASSTLGTSLNEQFFGPGTRLTVL.

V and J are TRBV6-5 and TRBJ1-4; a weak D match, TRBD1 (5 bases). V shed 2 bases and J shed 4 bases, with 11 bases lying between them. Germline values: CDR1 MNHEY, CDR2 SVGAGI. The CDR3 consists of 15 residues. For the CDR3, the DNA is TGTGCCAGCAGTTACACAGGACGGAATAATGAAAAACTGTTTTTT. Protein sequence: CASSYTGRNNEKLFF.

The CDR3 here is CASSQSAARRWYGYTF. In DNA form, the CDR3 reads TGCGCCAGCAGTCAATCGGCGGCCCGAAGATGGTATGGCTACACCTTC. The chain joins TRBV23-1 to TRBJ1-2; no clear D gene. TRBV23-1 is annotated as an ORF whose role is uncertain. Trimming removed 0 bases from V and 5 bases from J, with 16 bases in between. The CDR3 totals 16 residues.

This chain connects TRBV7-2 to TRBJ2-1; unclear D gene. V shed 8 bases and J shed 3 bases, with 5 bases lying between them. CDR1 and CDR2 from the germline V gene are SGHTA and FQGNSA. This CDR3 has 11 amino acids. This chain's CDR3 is CASVLYNEQFF. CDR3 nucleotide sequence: TGTGCCAGCGTTCTCTACAATGAGCAGTTCTTC.

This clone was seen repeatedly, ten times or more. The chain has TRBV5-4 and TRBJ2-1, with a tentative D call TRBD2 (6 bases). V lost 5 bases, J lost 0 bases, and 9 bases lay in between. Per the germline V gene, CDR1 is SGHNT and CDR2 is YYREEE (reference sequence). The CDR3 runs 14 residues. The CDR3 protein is CASSRESSYNEQFF. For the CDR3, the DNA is TGTGCCAGCAGTCGGGAGAGCTCCTACAATGAGCAGTTCTTC. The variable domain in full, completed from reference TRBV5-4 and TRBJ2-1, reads ETGVTQSPTHLIKTRGQQVTLRCSSQSGHNTVSWYQQALGQGPQFIFQYYREEENGRGNFPPRFSGLQFPNYSSELNVNALELDDSALYLCASSRESSYNEQFFGPGTRLTVL.

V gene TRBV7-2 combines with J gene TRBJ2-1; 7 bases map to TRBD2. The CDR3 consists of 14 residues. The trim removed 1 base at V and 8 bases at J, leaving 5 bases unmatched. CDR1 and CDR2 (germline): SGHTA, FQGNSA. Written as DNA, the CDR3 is TGTGCCAGCAGCTTAGGGGGCGCGGGAGATGAGCAGTTCTTC. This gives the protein CASSLGGAGDEQFF. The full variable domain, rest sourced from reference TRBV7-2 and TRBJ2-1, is GAGVSQSPSNKVTEKGKDVELRCDPISGHTALYWYRQSLGQGLEFLIYFQGNSAPDKSGLPSDRFSAERTGGSVSTLTIQRTQQEDSAVYLCASSLGGAGDEQFFGPGTRLTVL.

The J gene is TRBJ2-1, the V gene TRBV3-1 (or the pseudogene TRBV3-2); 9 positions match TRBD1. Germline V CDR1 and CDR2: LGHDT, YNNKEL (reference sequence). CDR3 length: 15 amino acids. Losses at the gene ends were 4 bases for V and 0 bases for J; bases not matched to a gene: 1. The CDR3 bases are TGTGCCAGCAGCCCACAGGGGGCCTCCTACAATGAGCAGTTCTTC. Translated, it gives CASSPQGASYNEQFF.

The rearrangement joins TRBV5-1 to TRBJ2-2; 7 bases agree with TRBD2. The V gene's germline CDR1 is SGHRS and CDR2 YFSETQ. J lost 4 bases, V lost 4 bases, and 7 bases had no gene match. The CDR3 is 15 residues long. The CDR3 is CASSPRAGVTGELFF. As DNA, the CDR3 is TGCGCCAGCAGCCCAAGGGCGGGAGTCACCGGGGAGCTGTTTTTT.

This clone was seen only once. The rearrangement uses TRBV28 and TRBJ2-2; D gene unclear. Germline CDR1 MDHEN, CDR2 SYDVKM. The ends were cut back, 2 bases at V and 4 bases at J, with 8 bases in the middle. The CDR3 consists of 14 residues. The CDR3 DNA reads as TGTGCCAGCAGTTTAGCGGCCAGCACCGGGGAGCTGTTTTTT. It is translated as CASSLAASTGELFF. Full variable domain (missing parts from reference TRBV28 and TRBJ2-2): DVKVTQSSRYLVKRTGEKVFLECVQDMDHENMFWYRQDPGLGLRLIYFSYDVKMKEKGDIPEGYSVSREKKERFSLILESASTNQTSMYLCASSLAASTGELFFGEGSRLTVL.

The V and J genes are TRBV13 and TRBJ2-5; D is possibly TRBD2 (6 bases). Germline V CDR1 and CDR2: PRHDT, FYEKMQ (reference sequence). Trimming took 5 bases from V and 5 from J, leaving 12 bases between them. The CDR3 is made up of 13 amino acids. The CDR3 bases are TGTGCCAGCAGCATACTAGCAGGGGAGACCCAGTACTTC. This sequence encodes CASSILAGETQYF.

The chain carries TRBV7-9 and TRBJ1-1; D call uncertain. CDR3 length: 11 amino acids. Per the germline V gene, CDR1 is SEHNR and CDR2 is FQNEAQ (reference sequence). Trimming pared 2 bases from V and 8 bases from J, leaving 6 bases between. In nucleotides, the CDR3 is TGTGCCAGCAGCTTAAACAGCGAAGCTTTCTTT. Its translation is CASSLNSEAFF.

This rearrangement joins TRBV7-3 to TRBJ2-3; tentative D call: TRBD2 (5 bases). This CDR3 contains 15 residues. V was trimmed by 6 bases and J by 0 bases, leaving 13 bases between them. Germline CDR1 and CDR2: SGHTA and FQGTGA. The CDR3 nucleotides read TGTGCCAGCAGTCCACGTCAGCGGAGCACAGATACGCAGTATTTT. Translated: CASSPRQRSTDTQYF.

The CDR3 region is CASSHPLGRNGAKNIQYF. The CDR3, as DNA: TGTGCCAGCAGCCATCCCCTGGGTCGCAACGGGGCCAAAAACATTCAGTACTTC. The genes are TRBV3-1 (or the pseudogene TRBV3-2) and TRBJ2-4; D is uncertain. There are 18 residues in the CDR3. In germline, CDR1 is LGHDT, CDR2 YNNKEL (reference sequence). The V end lost 3 bases, the J end lost 1 base, and 19 bases lay between the germline ends.

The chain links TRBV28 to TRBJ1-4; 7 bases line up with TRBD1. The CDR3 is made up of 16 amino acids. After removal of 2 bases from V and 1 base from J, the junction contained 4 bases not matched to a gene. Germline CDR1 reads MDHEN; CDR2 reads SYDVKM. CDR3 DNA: TGTGCCAGCAGTTTACCTCCAGGGGGAACTAATGAAAAACTGTTTTTT. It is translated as CASSLPPGGTNEKLFF.

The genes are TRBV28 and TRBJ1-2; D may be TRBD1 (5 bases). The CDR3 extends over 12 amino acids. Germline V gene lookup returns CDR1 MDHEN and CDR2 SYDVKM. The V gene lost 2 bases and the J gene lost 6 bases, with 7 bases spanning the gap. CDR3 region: CASSLNRHGYTF. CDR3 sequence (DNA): TGTGCCAGCAGTTTAAACAGGCATGGCTACACCTTC.

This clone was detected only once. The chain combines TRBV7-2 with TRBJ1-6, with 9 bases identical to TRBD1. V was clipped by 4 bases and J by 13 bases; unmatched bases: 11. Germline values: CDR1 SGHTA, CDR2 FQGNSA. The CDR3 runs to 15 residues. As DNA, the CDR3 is TGTGCCAGCAGCTCAGCCGGGACAGGGATAAGTCCCCTCCACTTT. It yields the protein CASSSAGTGISPLHF.

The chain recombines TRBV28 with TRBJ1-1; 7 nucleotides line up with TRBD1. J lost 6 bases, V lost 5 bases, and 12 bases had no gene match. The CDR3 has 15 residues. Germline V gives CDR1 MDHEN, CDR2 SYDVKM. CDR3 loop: CASSPPLGQVPEAFF. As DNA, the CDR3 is TGTGCCAGCAGTCCCCCCCTAGGACAGGTCCCTGAAGCTTTCTTT.

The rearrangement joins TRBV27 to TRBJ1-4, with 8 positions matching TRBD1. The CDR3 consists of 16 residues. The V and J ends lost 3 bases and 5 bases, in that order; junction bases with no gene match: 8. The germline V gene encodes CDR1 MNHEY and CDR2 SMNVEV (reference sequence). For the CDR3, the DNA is TGTGCCAGCAGTTTCCGTCCAGGGGGCCCCAATGAAAAACTGTTTTTT. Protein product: CASSFRPGGPNEKLFF.